The clone carrying this T cell receptor (beta chain) was observed a handful of times. Its antigen remains unidentified. This record comes from a study of response to subunit inactivated influenza vaccine. General study findings and limits: Authors suggested that a seasonal influenza vaccination recruits few new T cells each time.

MiXCR was run by TCRdb on the RT-PCR reads, yielding one entry per CDR3 protein. The data hold 710,000 or so distinct CDR3 sequences, with 15% to 18% observed a single time. The V gene's germline CDR1 is SGHAT and CDR2 FQNNGV. V was cut by 2 bases and J by 8 bases, with 7 bases left in between. The CDR3 has 12 amino acids. This clonotype originated in a man between 45 and 60 years old who received an inactivated influenza vaccine. The sequences come from PBMCs from blood, collected 12 days after vaccination. The chain is built from TRBV11-2 and TRBJ1-3; no reliable D call. In DNA, the CDR3 is TGTGCCAGCAGCTTATCGATAGACACCATATATTTT. It yields the protein CASSLSIDTIYF.